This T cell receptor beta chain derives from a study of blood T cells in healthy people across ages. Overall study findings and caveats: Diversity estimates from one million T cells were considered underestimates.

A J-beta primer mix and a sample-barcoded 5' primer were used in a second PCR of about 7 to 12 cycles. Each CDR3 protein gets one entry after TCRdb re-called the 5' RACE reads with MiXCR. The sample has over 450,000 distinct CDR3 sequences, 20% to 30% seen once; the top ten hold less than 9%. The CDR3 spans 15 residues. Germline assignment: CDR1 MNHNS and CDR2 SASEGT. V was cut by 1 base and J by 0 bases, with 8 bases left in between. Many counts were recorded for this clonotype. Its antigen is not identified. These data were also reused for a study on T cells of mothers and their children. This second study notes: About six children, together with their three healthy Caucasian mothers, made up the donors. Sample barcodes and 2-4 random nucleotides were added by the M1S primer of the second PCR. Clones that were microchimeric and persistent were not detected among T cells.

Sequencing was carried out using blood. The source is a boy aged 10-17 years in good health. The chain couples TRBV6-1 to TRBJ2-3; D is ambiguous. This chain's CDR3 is CASSEGVDSTDTQYF. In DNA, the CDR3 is TGTGCCAGCAGTGAAGGGGTGGACAGCACAGATACGCAGTATTTT.